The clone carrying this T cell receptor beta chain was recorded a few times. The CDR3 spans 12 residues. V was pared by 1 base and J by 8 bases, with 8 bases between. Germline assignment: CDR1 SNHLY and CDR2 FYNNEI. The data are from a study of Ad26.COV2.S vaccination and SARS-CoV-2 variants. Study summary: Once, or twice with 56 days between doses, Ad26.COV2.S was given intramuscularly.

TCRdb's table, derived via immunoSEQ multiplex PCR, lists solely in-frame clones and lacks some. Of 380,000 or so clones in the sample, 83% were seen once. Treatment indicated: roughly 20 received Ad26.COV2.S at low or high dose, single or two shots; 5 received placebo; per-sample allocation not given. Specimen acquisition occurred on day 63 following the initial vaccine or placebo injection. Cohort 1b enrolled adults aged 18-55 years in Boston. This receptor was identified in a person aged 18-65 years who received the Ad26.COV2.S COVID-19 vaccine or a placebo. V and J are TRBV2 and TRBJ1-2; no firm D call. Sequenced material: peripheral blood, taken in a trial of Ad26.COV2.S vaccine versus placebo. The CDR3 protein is CASSEGGRGYTF. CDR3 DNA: TGTGCCAGCAGTGAAGGAGGGAGAGGCTACACCTTC.